Below, 7 T cell receptor beta chains from the same sample are listed, as sequenced in a study of blood T cells in healthy people across ages. A second PCR of roughly 7 to 11 cycles used a sample-barcoded 5' primer and a J-beta primer mix. TCRdb reprocessed the 5' RACE reads via MiXCR and lists one record per CDR3 protein. Among 1.5 million to 1.8 million distinct CDR3 sequences listed, about 45% were seen once. The sequenced sample was blood. All receptors derive from a woman aged 18 to 35 in good health.

A few counts support this clonotype. The rearrangement uses TRBV12-3 or TRBV12-4 and TRBJ2-3, with a possible D match to TRBD2 (5 bases). This CDR3 contains 14 residues. Trimming removed 3 bases from V and 2 bases from J, with 9 bases in between. The CDR3 DNA reads TGTGCCAGCAGTTTTGACGGGAACACAGATACGCAGTATTTT. Translating it yields CASSFDGNTDTQYF.

A few counts support this clonotype. The V call is TRBV20-1, the J call TRBJ1-5, with no clear D. Between the trimmed V and J ends, which lost 3 bases and 5 bases, there was a span of 8 bases. The germline V gene has CDR1 DFQATT and CDR2 SNEGSKA (reference sequence). This CDR3 spans 12 amino acids. The CDR3 here is CSASLIYQPQHF. DNA for the CDR3: TGCAGTGCTAGCCTAATTTATCAGCCCCAGCATTTT.

There are a few counts of this clonotype. This chain joins TRBV18 and TRBJ1-2; tentatively, D is TRBD1 (6 bases). V dropped 1 base and J dropped 3 bases, with 12 bases sitting between them. The germline gives CDR1 KGHSH, CDR2 LQKENI. The CDR3 covers 15 residues. The CDR3 protein is CASSPRNRGDYGYTF. The CDR3 DNA reads as TGTGCCAGCTCACCACGGAATAGGGGGGACTATGGCTACACCTTC.

The sample holds a few counts of this clonotype. This chain joins TRBV6-5 and TRBJ2-7, with 7 bases fitting TRBD2. CDR1 MNHEY and CDR2 SVGAGI come from the germline V gene. This CDR3 has 13 residues. J lost 7 bases, V lost 6 bases, and 9 bases had no gene match. The CDR3 nucleotides read TGTGCCAGCAGCCCCCGGTCCGGGGGGGAGCAGTACTTC. Protein sequence: CASSPRSGGEQYF.

The V gene is TRBV2, the J gene TRBJ2-4; D is ambiguous. Trimming left V 4 bases short and J 13 bases short, with 17 bases between. CDR1 is SNHLY and CDR2 is FYNNEI in the germline V gene. The CDR3 runs 13 residues. CDR3 sequence reads: CASSGGWIDEQYF. As DNA, the CDR3 is TGTGCCAGCAGTGGTGGATGGATCGATGAGCAGTACTTC.

The chain combines TRBV7-2 with TRBJ2-3, with TRBD2 as a possible D gene (6 bases). CDR1 is SGHTA and CDR2 is FQGNSA in the germline V gene. This CDR3 is 16 amino acids long. The V end lost 5 bases, the J end lost 4 bases, and 19 bases lay between the germline ends. In nucleotides, the CDR3 is TGTGCCAGCAGCCATAAGGGACGGAGGGTCGCAGATACGCAGTATTTT. It is translated as CASSHKGRRVADTQYF. The whole variable domain, filled in from reference TRBV7-2 and TRBJ2-3, reads GAGVSQSPSNKVTEKGKDVELRCDPISGHTALYWYRQSLGQGLEFLIYFQGNSAPDKSGLPSDRFSAERTGGSVSTLTIQRTQQEDSAVYLCASSHKGRRVADTQYFGPGTRLTVL.

J is TRBJ2-1 and V is TRBV12-3 or TRBV12-4, with a weak D call TRBD2 (6 bases). The CDR3 consists of 14 residues. V was pared by 3 bases and J by 6 bases, with 12 bases between. The CDR3 here is CASSFRRGTNEQFF. In DNA form, the CDR3 reads TGTGCCAGCAGTTTTAGGCGCGGGACCAATGAGCAGTTCTTC.